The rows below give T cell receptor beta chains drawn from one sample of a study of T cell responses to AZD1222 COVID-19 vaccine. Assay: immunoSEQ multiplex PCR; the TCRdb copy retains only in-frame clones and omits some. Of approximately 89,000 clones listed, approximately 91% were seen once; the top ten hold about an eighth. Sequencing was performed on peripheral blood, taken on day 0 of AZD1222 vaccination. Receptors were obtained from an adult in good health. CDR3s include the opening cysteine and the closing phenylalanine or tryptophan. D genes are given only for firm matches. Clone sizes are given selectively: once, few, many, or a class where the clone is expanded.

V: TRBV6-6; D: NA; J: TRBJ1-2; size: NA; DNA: TGTGCCAGCAACGAAGAGGACCCCCGATGGCTGGGCTACACCTTC; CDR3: CASNEEDPRWLGYTF
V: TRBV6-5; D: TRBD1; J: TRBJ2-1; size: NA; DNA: TGTGCCAGCACACCGGGACAGGGTGGGAATGAGCAGTTCTTC; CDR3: CASTPGQGGNEQFF
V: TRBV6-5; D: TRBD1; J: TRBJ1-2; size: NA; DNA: TGTGCCAGCAATTCTGGGGACAGCTATGGCTACACCTTC; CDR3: CASNSGDSYGYTF
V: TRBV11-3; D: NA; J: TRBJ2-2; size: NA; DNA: TGTGCCAGCAGCTTAAGGGCCTCGGGGGTCACCGGGGAGCTGTTTTTT; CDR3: CASSLRASGVTGELFF
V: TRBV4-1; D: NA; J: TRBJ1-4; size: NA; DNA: TGCGCCGCATGGGGGACTGGAAAAAAACTGTTTTTT; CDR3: CAAWGTGKKLFF
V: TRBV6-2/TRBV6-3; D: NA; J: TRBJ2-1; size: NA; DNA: TGTGCCAGCAGCCCGTCGGGGAACCCCTACAATGAGCAGTTCTTC; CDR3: CASSPSGNPYNEQFF
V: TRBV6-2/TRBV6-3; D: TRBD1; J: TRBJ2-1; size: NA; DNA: TGTGCCAGCAGTATACAGGGGGATGGTGGTGAGCAGTTCTTC; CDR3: CASSIQGDGGEQFF
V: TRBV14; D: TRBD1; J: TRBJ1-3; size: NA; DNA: TGTGCCAGCAGCCAAGATGGCAGGGGGCCGGGAAACACCATATATTTT; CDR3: CASSQDGRGPGNTIYF
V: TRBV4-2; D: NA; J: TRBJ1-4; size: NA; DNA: TGTGCCAGCAGCCACCCTCAGGAAAAACTGTTTTTT; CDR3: CASSHPQEKLFF
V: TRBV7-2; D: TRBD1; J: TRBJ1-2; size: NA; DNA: TGTGCCAGCAGCTTAGTAGGGACAGGGGACTATGGCTACACCTTC; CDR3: CASSLVGTGDYGYTF
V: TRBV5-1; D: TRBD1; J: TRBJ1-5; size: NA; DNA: TGCGCCAGCAGTCCGGGACAGGGGGCCAATCAGCCCCAGCATTTT; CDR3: CASSPGQGANQPQHF
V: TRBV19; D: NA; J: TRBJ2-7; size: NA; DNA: TGTGCCAGTAGTATGGACGATTCCTACGAGCAGTACTTC; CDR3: CASSMDDSYEQYF
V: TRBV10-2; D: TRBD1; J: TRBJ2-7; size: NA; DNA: TGCGCCAGCAGGACAGGGCGCTCCTACGAGCAGTACTTC; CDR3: CASRTGRSYEQYF
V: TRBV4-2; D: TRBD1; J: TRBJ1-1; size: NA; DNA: TGTGCCAGCAGCCAAGGACAGGGCAAGAACACTGAAGCTTTCTTT; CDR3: CASSQGQGKNTEAFF
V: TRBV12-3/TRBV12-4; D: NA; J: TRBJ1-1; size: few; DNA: TGTGCCAGCAGTTTAGCGGAGAACACTGAAGCTTTCTTT; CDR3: CASSLAENTEAFF
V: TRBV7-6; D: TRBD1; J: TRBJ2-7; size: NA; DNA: TGTGCCAGCAGCTTAATGGGACAGGGGGCGCCCCACGAGCAGTACTTC; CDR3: CASSLMGQGAPHEQYF
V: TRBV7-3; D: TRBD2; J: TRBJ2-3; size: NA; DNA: TGTGCCAGCAGCCCTAGCGGGGCAGGCACAGATACGCAGTATTTT; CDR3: CASSPSGAGTDTQYF